Listed here are 22 T cell receptor beta chains from one sample, sequenced in a study of CD49a tissue-resident CD8 T cells in human skin. Generated by immunoSEQ multiplex PCR, the TCRdb table keeps only in-frame clones and is missing some. The sample totals 75 to 100 clones. Sequenced: CD103+ CD49a- CD8+ T cells sorted from skin dermis. The receptors were sampled from a human donor in good health.

This clone was found a few times. V is TRBV27 and J is TRBJ2-1, with 11 bases aligning to TRBD2. J was trimmed by 6 bases and V by 3 bases; bases with no gene match: 10. The germline V gene encodes CDR1 MNHEY and CDR2 SMNVEV (reference sequence). The CDR3 totals 17 residues. CDR3 in DNA: TGTGCCAGCAGTTTCGGTAGCGGGGGGGCCACACGCAATGAGCAGTTCTTC. As protein: CASSFGSGGATRNEQFF.

V and J are TRBV7-9 and TRBJ1-5; TRBD1 agrees at 7 bases. This CDR3 has 16 residues. V dropped 6 bases and J dropped 0; count of bases not matched to a gene: 8. Germline CDR1 and CDR2: SEHNR and FQNEAQ (reference sequence). The CDR3 DNA follows: TGTGCCAGCAGTAAGGGACAGCCCTATAGCAATCAGCCCCAGCATTTT. Its translation is CASSKGQPYSNQPQHF.

With respect to this clone: Other DNA sequences in this sample translate to the same CDR3. J is TRBJ1-1 and V is TRBV19; D is uncertain. V gave up 3 bases and J gave up 1 base, with 9 bases separating them. CDR1 is LNHDA, CDR2 SQIVND, per germline (reference sequence). The CDR3 runs to 14 residues. DNA for the CDR3: TGTGCCAGTAGTATCAGGTATCGGAACACTGAAGCTTTCTTT. It codes for CASSIRYRNTEAFF.

V gene TRBV9 combines with J gene TRBJ1-6; TRBD1 aligns across 8 bases. The CDR3 spans 18 residues. Trimming at V came to 3 bases and at J to 3 bases, leaving 11 bases not matched to a gene. The germline gives CDR1 SGDLS, CDR2 YYNGEE. The CDR3 DNA sequence: TGTGCCAGCAGCGGGACTGAGACAGGGGCGATCTATAATTCACCCCTCCACTTT. Protein: CASSGTETGAIYNSPLHF.

The chain carries TRBV5-4 and TRBJ2-5; a weak D match, TRBD2 (5 bases). This CDR3 region has 15 residues. From germline, CDR1 is SGHNT and CDR2 YYREEE (reference sequence). With 0 bases removed from V and 5 bases from J, the gap between germline ends came to 14 bases. This CDR3 is CASSLGERTRETQYF. The CDR3 coding sequence is TGTGCCAGCAGCTTGGGGGAGCGGACGAGGGAGACCCAGTACTTC.

The V call is TRBV7-6, the J call TRBJ2-1; TRBD1 might be the D (5 bases). V lost 2 bases and J 2 bases, leaving 10 bases between the germline ends. Germline assignment: CDR1 SGHVS and CDR2 FNYEAQ. The CDR3 contains 15 residues. DNA of the CDR3: TGTGCCAGCAGCTTAAGGGGCGGTGCCTACAATGAGCAGTTCTTC. This codes for CASSLRGGAYNEQFF.

This clone has only one observation. This chain uses TRBV6-6 with TRBJ2-7; TRBD1 matches at 8 bases. Germline CDR1 reads MNHNY; CDR2 reads SVGAGI (reference sequence). The CDR3 has 12 residues. The V segment lost 2 bases and the J segment 6 bases; nucleotides outside the gene matches: 0. In DNA, the CDR3 is TGTGCCAGCAGTTACGGGACAGGCGAGCAGTACGTC. Translating it yields CASSYGTGEQYV.

This clone is labeled hyperexpanded. This chain links TRBV6-6 with TRBJ1-1, with D unresolved. V lost 4 bases and J lost 8, with 5 bases in between. Germline lookup yields CDR1 MNHNY and CDR2 SVGAGI (reference sequence). The CDR3 is 10 amino acids. The CDR3, as DNA: TGTGCCAGCAGTTTCCCAGAAGCTTTCTTT. Translation: CASSFPEAFF.

This clone came up once. V and J are TRBV15 and TRBJ1-1, with 10 bases that match TRBD1. The V segment lost 1 base and the J segment 3 bases; nucleotides outside the gene matches: 14. Germline CDR1 is LNHNV and CDR2 is YYDKDF (reference sequence). The CDR3 is 19 amino acids. The CDR3 loop reads CATSRGPGTGVMVDTEAFF. In nucleotides, the CDR3 is TGTGCCACCAGCAGAGGGCCGGGGACAGGGGTCATGGTTGACACTGAAGCTTTCTTT. Variable domain in full (rest from reference TRBV15 and TRBJ1-1): DAMVIQNPRYQVTQFGKPVTLSCSQTLNHNVMYWYQQKSSQAPKLLFHYYDKDFNNEADTPDNFQSRRPNTSFCFLDIRSPGLGDTAMYLCATSRGPGTGVMVDTEAFFGQGTRLTVV.

The V and J genes are TRBV14 and TRBJ2-2; weak D call: TRBD1 (5 bases). Germline CDR1 is SGHDN and CDR2 is FVKESK. Trimming took 1 base from V and 6 from J, leaving 6 bases between them. This CDR3 comprises 13 residues. The CDR3 loop is CASSQAGSGELFF. The CDR3 bases are TGTGCCAGCAGCCAAGCAGGGTCCGGGGAGCTGTTTTTT.

The rearrangement links TRBV9 to TRBJ1-2; D unresolved. The germline gives CDR1 SGDLS, CDR2 YYNGEE. Trimming left V 0 bases short and J 0 bases short, with 12 bases between. The CDR3 runs to 16 residues. CDR3 loop: CASSVVNSHSNYGYTF. Written as DNA, the CDR3 is TGTGCCAGCAGCGTAGTCAATTCCCACTCTAACTATGGCTACACCTTC.

V gene TRBV27 combines with J gene TRBJ1-2; D unresolved. Germline CDR1 reads MNHEY; CDR2 reads SMNVEV (reference sequence). This CDR3 has 14 residues. The V and J ends lost 7 bases and 0 bases respectively, with 12 bases between them. As DNA, the CDR3 is TGTGCCAGCAAGATTGTCGGTACTAACTATGGCTACACCTTC. It specifies CASKIVGTNYGYTF.

In this sample, this clone turned up a few times. The chain uses TRBV7-9 and TRBJ1-5, with TRBD1 as a possible D gene (5 bases). The CDR3 covers 13 residues. V lost 3 bases to trimming and J lost 5 bases, with 8 bases between them. CDR1 and CDR2 from the germline V gene are SEHNR and FQNEAQ (reference sequence). The CDR3, as DNA: TGTGCCAGCAGCTTTGACAGTTATCAGCCCCAGCATTTT. Translated, it gives CASSFDSYQPQHF.

The gene calls are TRBV6-1 and TRBJ2-5, with 12 bases fitting TRBD2. V was pared by 2 bases and J by 2 bases, with 0 bases of the junction left unmatched. CDR3 length equals 15 residues. Germline-derived CDR1 and CDR2 are MNHNS and SASEGT. CDR3 sequence (DNA): TGTGCCAGCAGTGAACTAGCGGGGGGGCAAGAGACCCAGTACTTC. As protein: CASSELAGGQETQYF.

The J gene is TRBJ2-3, the V gene TRBV7-2, with TRBD2 matching over 15 bases. The CDR3 is 18 amino acids. J was trimmed by 2 bases and V by 5 bases; bases with no gene match: 8. Per the germline V gene, CDR1 is SGHTA and CDR2 is FQGNSA. For the CDR3, the DNA is TGTGCCAGCAGCCCAGGACTAGCGGGGGGGCGGAACACAGATACGCAGTATTTT. It is translated as CASSPGLAGGRNTDTQYF. The complete variable domain, with remaining parts taken from reference TRBV7-2 and TRBJ2-3, reads GAGVSQSPSNKVTEKGKDVELRCDPISGHTALYWYRQSLGQGLEFLIYFQGNSAPDKSGLPSDRFSAERTGGSVSTLTIQRTQQEDSAVYLCASSPGLAGGRNTDTQYFGPGTRLTVL.

This clone was picked up a small number of times. The gene calls are TRBV13 and TRBJ2-2; maybe TRBD1 (6 bases). This CDR3 has 16 amino acids. Germline V gene data show CDR1 as PRHDT and CDR2 as FYEKMQ (reference sequence). Trimming took 1 base from V and 6 from J, leaving 15 bases between them. The CDR3 sequence: CASSLDTGTASGELFF. As DNA, the CDR3 is TGTGCCAGCAGCTTAGACACAGGGACGGCCTCCGGGGAGCTGTTTTTT.

This clone is hyperexpanded within its sample. The chain recombines TRBV5-4 with TRBJ2-3; 9 positions agree with TRBD2. Germline lookup yields CDR1 SGHNT and CDR2 YYREEE (reference sequence). The CDR3 covers 16 residues. V was pared by 4 bases and J by 5 bases, with 11 bases of the junction left unmatched. Here the CDR3 reads CASSLWGGGAVDTQYF. CDR3 nucleotide sequence: TGTGCCAGCAGCCTCTGGGGCGGGGGGGCAGTAGATACGCAGTATTTT.

This clone is a singleton in its sample. The chain joins TRBV4-2 to TRBJ2-1, with 9 bases aligning to TRBD2. The trim removed 0 bases at V and 4 bases at J, leaving 4 bases unmatched. The CDR3 spans 16 residues. Germline V gives CDR1 LGHNA, CDR2 YNFKEQ. CDR3 in amino acids: CASSQEATSGYNEQFF. The CDR3 coding sequence is TGTGCCAGCAGCCAAGAAGCGACTAGCGGTTACAATGAGCAGTTCTTC.

The V and J genes are TRBV6-1 and TRBJ1-1; D remains unclear. Germline CDR1 MNHNS, CDR2 SASEGT. The CDR3 length is 10 residues. Trimming left V 5 bases short and J 8 bases short, with 6 bases between. The CDR3 sequence is CASSFPEAFF. The CDR3 DNA is TGTGCCAGCAGTTTCCCAGAAGCTTTCTTT.

This chain joins TRBV5-4 and TRBJ1-1, with 8 bases matching TRBD1. This CDR3 region has 16 residues. V trimming: 4 bases; J trimming: 5 bases; junction bases outside the gene matches: 13. Germline V gene lookup returns CDR1 SGHNT and CDR2 YYREEE (reference sequence). CDR3 sequence: CASSRDRPGAGTEAFF. The CDR3 nucleotides read TGTGCCAGCAGCCGGGACAGGCCCGGCGCGGGGACTGAAGCTTTCTTT.

V and J are TRBV27 and TRBJ2-2; TRBD1 aligns across 10 bases. J gave up 4 bases and V 4 bases, and 9 bases lay outside the gene matches. CDR3 size: 17 residues. Germline CDR1 and CDR2: MNHEY and SMNVEV (reference sequence). The CDR3 here is CASSSTLGTGVTGELFF. The DNA of the CDR3 is TGTGCCAGCAGTTCAACCCTAGGGACAGGGGTCACCGGGGAGCTGTTTTTT.

This clone has just one count. This chain uses TRBV30 with TRBJ2-7; tentative D call: TRBD1 (5 bases). V was trimmed by 8 bases and J by 0 bases, leaving 14 bases between them. Looked up from germline, CDR1 is GTSNPN and CDR2 is SVGIG (reference sequence). The CDR3 contains 13 residues. CDR3 sequence reads: CALETESSYEQYF. The CDR3 DNA sequence: TGTGCCCTCGAGACAGAAAGCTCCTACGAGCAGTACTTC.